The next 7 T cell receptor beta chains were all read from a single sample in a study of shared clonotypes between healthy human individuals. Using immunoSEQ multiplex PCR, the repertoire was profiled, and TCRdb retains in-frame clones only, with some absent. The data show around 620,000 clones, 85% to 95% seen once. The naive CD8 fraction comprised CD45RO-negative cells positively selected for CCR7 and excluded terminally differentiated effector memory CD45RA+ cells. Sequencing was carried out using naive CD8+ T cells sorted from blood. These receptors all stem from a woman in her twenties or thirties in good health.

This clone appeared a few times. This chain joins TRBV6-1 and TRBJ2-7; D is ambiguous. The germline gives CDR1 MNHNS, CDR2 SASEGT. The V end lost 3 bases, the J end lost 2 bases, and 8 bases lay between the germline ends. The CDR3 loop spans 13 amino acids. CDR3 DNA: TGTGCCAGCAGTGAGGGTATACCCTACGAGCAGTACTTC. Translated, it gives CASSEGIPYEQYF.

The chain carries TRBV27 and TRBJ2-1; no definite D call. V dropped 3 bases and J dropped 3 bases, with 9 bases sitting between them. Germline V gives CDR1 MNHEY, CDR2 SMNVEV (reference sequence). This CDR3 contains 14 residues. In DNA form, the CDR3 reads TGTGCCAGCAGTTTTGCCCTAAACTACAATGAGCAGTTCTTC. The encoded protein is CASSFALNYNEQFF.

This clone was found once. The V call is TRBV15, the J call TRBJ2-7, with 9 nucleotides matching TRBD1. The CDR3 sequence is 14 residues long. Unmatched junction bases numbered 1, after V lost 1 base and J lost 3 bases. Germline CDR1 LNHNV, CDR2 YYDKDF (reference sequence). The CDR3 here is CATSRGQGGYEQYF. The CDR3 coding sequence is TGTGCCACCAGCAGAGGACAGGGGGGCTACGAGCAGTACTTC.

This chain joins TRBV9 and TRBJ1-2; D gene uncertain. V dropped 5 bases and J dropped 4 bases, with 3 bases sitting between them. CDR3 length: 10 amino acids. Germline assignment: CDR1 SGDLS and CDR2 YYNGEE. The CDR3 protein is CASRGYGYTF. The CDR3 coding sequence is TGTGCCAGCAGGGGCTATGGCTACACCTTC. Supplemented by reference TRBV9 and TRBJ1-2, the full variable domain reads DSGVTQTPKHLITATGQRVTLRCSPRSGDLSVYWYQQSLDQGLQFLIQYYNGEERAKGNILERFSAQQFPDLHSELNLSSLELGDSALYFCASRGYGYTFGSGTRLTVV.

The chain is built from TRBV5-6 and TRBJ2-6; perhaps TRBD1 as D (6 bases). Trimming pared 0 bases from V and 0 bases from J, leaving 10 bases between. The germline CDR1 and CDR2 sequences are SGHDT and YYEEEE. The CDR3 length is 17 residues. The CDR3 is CASSLAYRASGANVLTF. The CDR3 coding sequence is TGTGCCAGCAGCTTGGCCTACAGGGCCTCTGGGGCCAACGTCCTGACTTTC.

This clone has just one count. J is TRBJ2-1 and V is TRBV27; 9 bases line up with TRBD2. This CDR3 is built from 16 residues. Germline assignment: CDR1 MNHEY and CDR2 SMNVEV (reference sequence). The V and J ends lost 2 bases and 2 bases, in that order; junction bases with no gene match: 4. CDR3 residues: CASSLVAGDTYNEQFF. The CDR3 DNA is TGTGCCAGCAGTTTAGTAGCGGGAGACACCTACAATGAGCAGTTCTTC.

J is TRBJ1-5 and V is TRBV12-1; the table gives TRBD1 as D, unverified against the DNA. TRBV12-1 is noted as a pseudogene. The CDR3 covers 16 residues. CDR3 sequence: CASSFGTNNFNQPQHF. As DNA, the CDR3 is TGTGCCAGCAGCTTTGGGACAAATAACTTCAATCAGCCCCAGCATTTT.